This T cell receptor beta chain was captured by sequencing in a study of T cell responses to AZD1222 COVID-19 vaccine. The study, taken as a whole, reports: Among the donors, most were white British and more were female, and clonal diversity was possibly underestimated. Per reports, nearly half of all spike-specific TCRs target regions that are unmutated in variants.

Turning to this clone: What it recognizes is unknown.

V was clipped by 4 bases and J by 5 bases; unmatched bases: 5. This CDR3 has 13 amino acids. Looked up from germline, CDR1 is MDHEN and CDR2 is SYDVKM. The assay was immunoSEQ multiplex PCR, and TCRdb's table has in-frame clones only and misses some. The sample carries some 130,000 clones, roughly 93% recorded once. This TCR came from an adult in good health. Sample: peripheral blood, taken on day 0 of AZD1222 vaccination. The gene calls are TRBV28 and TRBJ2-7; 7 nucleotides match TRBD1. The CDR3 sequence: CASSSPGTDEQYF. For the CDR3, the DNA is TGTGCCAGCAGTTCCCCCGGGACAGACGAGCAGTACTTC.